These T cell receptor beta chains were read from a single sample in a study of blood T cell repertoires in COVID-19. Generated by immunoSEQ multiplex PCR, the TCRdb table keeps only in-frame clones and is missing some. The sample carries about 220,000 clones, more than 75% recorded once. The sample consisted of peripheral blood. The source of these receptors is a middle-aged man with active or convalescent COVID-19. Both conserved end residues are part of each CDR3. Fields, in order: D gene, V gene, J gene, clone size, CDR3 protein, CDR3 DNA. The D gene is left open where the match is weak. Size tells how often a clone was seen (once, few, many) or the class of an expanded clone, and some rows leave it out.

d_gene: .
v_gene: TRBV6-5
j_gene: TRBJ2-2
abundance: .
CDR3aa: CASSLIEGSGELFF
CDR3nt: TGTGCCAGCAGTTTAATCGAGGGATCGGGGGAGCTGTTTTTT

d_gene: TRBD2
v_gene: TRBV5-1
j_gene: TRBJ2-1
abundance: .
CDR3aa: CASSVTSGTSRGSYNEQFF
CDR3nt: TGCGCCAGCAGCGTAACTAGCGGGACGTCCCGGGGCTCCTACAATGAGCAGTTCTTC

d_gene: .
v_gene: TRBV28
j_gene: TRBJ2-7
abundance: .
CDR3aa: CASSPPLPSYEQYF
CDR3nt: TGTGCCAGCAGTCCACCACTACCTTCCTACGAGCAGTACTTC

d_gene: TRBD1
v_gene: TRBV5-4
j_gene: TRBJ1-6
abundance: .
CDR3aa: CASSRTPDREISPLHF
CDR3nt: TGTGCCAGCAGCCGAACTCCCGACAGGGAGATTTCACCCCTCCACTTT

d_gene: .
v_gene: TRBV9
j_gene: TRBJ2-2
abundance: .
CDR3aa: CASSGGGAGELFF
CDR3nt: TGTGCCAGCAGCGGAGGAGGGGCCGGGGAGCTGTTTTTT

d_gene: TRBD1
v_gene: TRBV29-1
j_gene: TRBJ2-7
abundance: once
CDR3aa: CSVDGTGDSYEQYF
CDR3nt: TGCAGCGTTGATGGGACAGGGGATTCCTACGAGCAGTACTTC

d_gene: TRBD2
v_gene: TRBV4-2
j_gene: TRBJ2-1
abundance: .
CDR3aa: CASSQGLADTNEQFF
CDR3nt: TGTGCCAGCAGCCAAGGGCTAGCGGACACCAATGAGCAGTTCTTC

d_gene: TRBD2
v_gene: TRBV5-1
j_gene: TRBJ2-7
abundance: .
CDR3aa: CASSLGGGEQYF
CDR3nt: TGCGCCAGCAGCTTGGGGGGGGGCGAGCAGTACTTC

d_gene: .
v_gene: TRBV6-5
j_gene: TRBJ1-2
abundance: .
CDR3aa: CASRGEPPLYGYTF
CDR3nt: TGTGCCAGCAGAGGAGAACCCCCCCTCTATGGCTACACCTTC

d_gene: .
v_gene: TRBV6-5
j_gene: TRBJ2-2
abundance: .
CDR3aa: CASSYSGGALTGELFF
CDR3nt: TGTGCCAGCAGTTACTCAGGGGGGGCATTGACCGGGGAGCTGTTTTTT

d_gene: TRBD1
v_gene: TRBV7-2
j_gene: TRBJ1-5
abundance: .
CDR3aa: CASSFWTGEPQHF
CDR3nt: TGTGCCAGCAGCTTCTGGACAGGGGAGCCCCAGCATTTT

d_gene: .
v_gene: TRBV2
j_gene: TRBJ1-1
abundance: .
CDR3aa: CASTEGGLRTSAEAFF
CDR3nt: TGTGCCAGCACCGAAGGGGGATTACGAACGTCGGCTGAAGCTTTCTTT

d_gene: TRBD1
v_gene: TRBV29-1
j_gene: TRBJ1-2
abundance: .
CDR3aa: CSAEKAGTGNGDGYTF
CDR3nt: TGCAGCGCAGAGAAAGCTGGGACAGGGAATGGGGATGGCTACACCTTC

d_gene: .
v_gene: TRBV11-2
j_gene: TRBJ2-3
abundance: once
CDR3aa: CASRVLADKDTQYF
CDR3nt: TGTGCCAGCAGAGTACTAGCTGATAAAGATACGCAGTATTTT

d_gene: TRBD1
v_gene: TRBV5-5
j_gene: TRBJ1-6
abundance: .
CDR3aa: CASSLGTVSSYNSPLHF
CDR3nt: TGTGCCAGCAGCCTAGGGACAGTAAGCTCCTATAATTCACCCCTCCACTTT

d_gene: .
v_gene: TRBV19
j_gene: TRBJ1-1
abundance: once
CDR3aa: CASSIGTELQEAFF
CDR3nt: TGTGCCAGTAGTATAGGGACAGAGCTTCAAGAAGCTTTCTTT

d_gene: TRBD2
v_gene: TRBV9
j_gene: TRBJ2-3
abundance: .
CDR3aa: CASSDRTSGRRTDTQYF
CDR3nt: TGTGCCAGCAGCGACCGGACTAGCGGGAGACGGACAGATACGCAGTATTTT

d_gene: .
v_gene: TRBV21-1
j_gene: TRBJ1-5
abundance: .
CDR3aa: CASSKGHRGEGNQPQHF
CDR3nt: TGTGCCAGCAGCAAGGGCCACAGGGGCGAGGGCAATCAGCCCCAGCATTTT

d_gene: .
v_gene: TRBV30
j_gene: TRBJ2-1
abundance: .
CDR3aa: CAWSLGGNHNEQFF
CDR3nt: TGTGCCTGGAGTCTAGGAGGTAATCACAATGAGCAGTTCTTC

d_gene: TRBD1
v_gene: TRBV7-9
j_gene: TRBJ1-6
abundance: once
CDR3aa: CASSRDRRNSPLHF
CDR3nt: TGTGCCAGCAGCCGGGACAGGCGAAATTCACCCCTCCACTTT

d_gene: .
v_gene: TRBV18
j_gene: TRBJ1-2
abundance: .
CDR3aa: CASWSAGVADGYTF
CDR3nt: TGTGCCAGCTGGTCGGCAGGGGTGGCGGATGGCTACACCTTC

d_gene: .
v_gene: TRBV10-3
j_gene: TRBJ2-7
abundance: .
CDR3aa: CAISEPPTASSYEQYF
CDR3nt: TGTGCCATCAGTGAGCCGCCCACAGCCAGCTCCTACGAGCAGTACTTC

d_gene: .
v_gene: TRBV28
j_gene: TRBJ1-2
abundance: .
CDR3aa: CASNQGVDYGYTF
CDR3nt: TGTGCCAGCAACCAAGGGGTTGACTATGGCTACACCTTC

d_gene: .
v_gene: TRBV11-2
j_gene: TRBJ2-5
abundance: .
CDR3aa: CASSLASQETQYF
CDR3nt: TGTGCCAGCAGCTTGGCCTCCCAAGAGACCCAGTACTTC

d_gene: TRBD1
v_gene: TRBV10-1
j_gene: TRBJ1-4
abundance: once
CDR3aa: CASSDRQQGPHEKLFF
CDR3nt: TGCGCCAGCAGTGACCGACAACAGGGGCCCCATGAAAAACTGTTTTTT

d_gene: .
v_gene: TRBV7-3
j_gene: TRBJ1-1
abundance: .
CDR3aa: CASKSGQNTEAFF
CDR3nt: TGTGCCAGCAAGAGTGGGCAGAACACTGAAGCTTTCTTT

d_gene: .
v_gene: TRBV27
j_gene: TRBJ1-2
abundance: .
CDR3aa: CASSEAPFYGYTF
CDR3nt: TGTGCCAGCAGCGAAGCACCGTTCTATGGCTACACCTTC

d_gene: .
v_gene: TRBV5-8
j_gene: TRBJ1-6
abundance: .
CDR3aa: CASSLVRDSPLHF
CDR3nt: TGTGCCAGCAGCTTGGTCCGAGATTCACCCCTCCACTTT

d_gene: .
v_gene: TRBV11-1
j_gene: TRBJ1-6
abundance: .
CDR3aa: CASSRQDHNSPLHF
CDR3nt: TGTGCCAGCAGCCGACAGGACCATAATTCACCCCTCCACTTT

d_gene: .
v_gene: TRBV30
j_gene: TRBJ1-2
abundance: .
CDR3aa: CATTNGYTF
CDR3nt: TGCGCCACGACTAATGGCTACACCTTC

d_gene: .
v_gene: TRBV27
j_gene: TRBJ1-2
abundance: .
CDR3aa: CASTHTIEGEVYGYTF
CDR3nt: TGTGCCAGCACCCATACGATAGAGGGTGAGGTCTATGGCTACACCTTC

d_gene: .
v_gene: TRBV25-1
j_gene: TRBJ1-6
abundance: few
CDR3aa: CASSEGQGMWGSPLHF
CDR3nt: TGTGCCAGCAGTGAAGGCCAGGGCATGTGGGGTTCACCCCTCCACTTT

d_gene: TRBD1
v_gene: TRBV28
j_gene: TRBJ1-5
abundance: .
CDR3aa: CASSSGTGGDNQPQHF
CDR3nt: TGTGCCAGCAGTTCCGGGACAGGGGGCGATAATCAGCCCCAGCATTTT

d_gene: .
v_gene: TRBV10-3
j_gene: TRBJ2-7
abundance: .
CDR3aa: CAIRDTGYEQYF
CDR3nt: TGTGCCATCAGGGACACCGGCTACGAGCAGTACTTC

d_gene: .
v_gene: TRBV27
j_gene: TRBJ1-2
abundance: .
CDR3aa: CASSSLMTDSGYGYTF
CDR3nt: TGTGCCAGCAGTTCGCTTATGACGGATTCGGGCTATGGCTACACCTTC

d_gene: .
v_gene: TRBV19
j_gene: TRBJ1-2
abundance: .
CDR3aa: CASSIPGHQSYGYTF
CDR3nt: TGTGCCAGTAGTATACCGGGACACCAGTCCTATGGCTACACCTTC

d_gene: .
v_gene: TRBV28
j_gene: TRBJ1-1
abundance: .
CDR3aa: CASLGAMNTEAFF
CDR3nt: TGTGCCAGCCTAGGTGCGATGAACACTGAAGCTTTCTTT

d_gene: TRBD1
v_gene: TRBV5-1
j_gene: TRBJ2-5
abundance: .
CDR3aa: CASRVLTGKGKETQYF
CDR3nt: TGCGCCAGCAGGGTACTGACAGGGAAGGGAAAAGAGACCCAGTACTTC

d_gene: .
v_gene: TRBV18
j_gene: TRBJ1-2
abundance: .
CDR3aa: CASSLRTEKNYGYTF
CDR3nt: TGTGCCAGCTCACTCAGGACAGAGAAAAACTATGGCTACACCTTC

d_gene: .
v_gene: TRBV4-1
j_gene: TRBJ1-5
abundance: .
CDR3aa: CASSQDWQSNQPQHF
CDR3nt: TGCGCCAGCAGCCAAGATTGGCAGAGCAATCAGCCCCAGCATTTT

d_gene: TRBD1
v_gene: TRBV7-9
j_gene: TRBJ1-1
abundance: .
CDR3aa: CASSSGQNEAFF
CDR3nt: TGTGCCAGCAGCTCGGGACAGAATGAAGCTTTCTTT

d_gene: .
v_gene: TRBV18
j_gene: TRBJ2-1
abundance: .
CDR3aa: CASSPTAQRPNNEQFF
CDR3nt: TGTGCCAGCTCACCAACCGCCCAGCGGCCCAACAATGAGCAGTTCTTC

d_gene: .
v_gene: TRBV6-1
j_gene: TRBJ1-1
abundance: .
CDR3aa: CASSAPSGTSNTEAFF
CDR3nt: TGTGCCAGCAGTGCCCCTTCCGGGACATCGAACACTGAAGCTTTCTTT

d_gene: .
v_gene: TRBV7-9
j_gene: TRBJ2-7
abundance: .
CDR3aa: CASSSLGTVYSYEQYF
CDR3nt: TGTGCCAGCAGCTCCCTTGGAACAGTGTACTCCTACGAGCAGTACTTC

d_gene: TRBD1
v_gene: TRBV7-3
j_gene: TRBJ1-2
abundance: .
CDR3aa: CASSLGRQGSYTF
CDR3nt: TGTGCCAGCAGCTTGGGGAGACAGGGCAGCTACACCTTC

d_gene: TRBD2
v_gene: TRBV5-1
j_gene: TRBJ2-1
abundance: .
CDR3aa: CASSPPGTSVLYNEQFF
CDR3nt: TGCGCCAGCAGCCCACCCGGGACTAGCGTCCTATACAATGAGCAGTTCTTC

d_gene: .
v_gene: TRBV28
j_gene: TRBJ2-2
abundance: .
CDR3aa: CASSLRTVGGNFFRELFF
CDR3nt: TGTGCCAGCAGTTTGCGTACAGTGGGGGGAAATTTCTTCCGGGAGCTGTTTTTT

d_gene: TRBD2
v_gene: TRBV2
j_gene: TRBJ2-7
abundance: few
CDR3aa: CASSPTSGRRGEQYF
CDR3nt: TGTGCCAGCAGTCCGACTAGCGGGAGAAGAGGGGAGCAGTACTTC

d_gene: TRBD1
v_gene: TRBV6-5
j_gene: TRBJ1-4
abundance: .
CDR3aa: CASSPRQGGTKLFF
CDR3nt: TGTGCCAGCAGTCCTAGACAGGGGGGGACAAAACTGTTTTTT

d_gene: .
v_gene: TRBV2
j_gene: TRBJ1-5
abundance: .
CDR3aa: CASSGEGNQPQHF
CDR3nt: TGTGCCAGCTCCGGGGAAGGTAATCAGCCCCAGCATTTT

d_gene: .
v_gene: TRBV5-4
j_gene: TRBJ1-4
abundance: .
CDR3aa: CASSAGFGGTDNEKLFF
CDR3nt: TGTGCCAGCAGCGCTGGGTTTGGTGGGACTGACAATGAAAAACTGTTTTTT

d_gene: .
v_gene: TRBV29-1
j_gene: TRBJ1-1
abundance: .
CDR3aa: CSVQGMNTEAFF
CDR3nt: TGCAGCGTTCAGGGGATGAACACTGAAGCTTTCTTT

d_gene: .
v_gene: TRBV27
j_gene: TRBJ2-3
abundance: .
CDR3aa: CASSLILSSTDTQYF
CDR3nt: TGTGCCAGCAGTTTAATACTTTCAAGCACAGATACGCAGTATTTT

d_gene: TRBD1
v_gene: TRBV28
j_gene: TRBJ2-7
abundance: .
CDR3aa: CASSSQPPGQGVNEQYF
CDR3nt: TGTGCCAGCAGTTCACAACCCCCGGGACAGGGGGTCAACGAGCAGTACTTC

d_gene: .
v_gene: TRBV27
j_gene: TRBJ1-5
abundance: .
CDR3aa: CASSPEGWGNQPQHF
CDR3nt: TGTGCCAGCAGCCCGGAGGGATGGGGCAATCAGCCCCAGCATTTT

d_gene: .
v_gene: TRBV5-1
j_gene: TRBJ2-5
abundance: .
CDR3aa: CASSPGTPHRETQYF
CDR3nt: TGCGCCAGCAGCCCGGGGACACCCCATAGGGAGACCCAGTACTTC

d_gene: TRBD1
v_gene: TRBV5-1
j_gene: TRBJ1-4
abundance: .
CDR3aa: CASSLEPDREEKLFF
CDR3nt: TGCGCCAGCAGCTTGGAACCGGACAGGGAGGAAAAACTGTTTTTT

d_gene: TRBD1
v_gene: TRBV7-3
j_gene: TRBJ2-1
abundance: .
CDR3aa: CASSFLQGNEQFF
CDR3nt: TGTGCCAGCAGCTTTCTACAGGGGAATGAGCAGTTCTTC

d_gene: .
v_gene: TRBV18
j_gene: TRBJ2-7
abundance: .
CDR3aa: CASSYTGYSYEQYF
CDR3nt: TGTGCCAGCTCATATACAGGGTACTCCTACGAGCAGTACTTC